This T cell receptor beta chain was found in a study of blood T cell repertoires in COVID-19. This clone was observed once. Resolution of symptoms, clearance, or two negative PCRs was present in recovered Cohort 3 donors. Data came from immunoSEQ multiplex PCR; TCRdb stores just in-frame clones and leaves some out. The sample has more than 300,000 clones, around 89% seen once. This CDR3 comprises 15 residues. After removal of 1 base from V and 2 bases from J, the junction contained 2 bases not matched to a gene. The germline CDR1 and CDR2 sequences are SGHNT and YYREEE (reference sequence). The source is a woman aged 18-29 years who had recovered from COVID-19. Sequenced input: PBMCs or T cells enriched from blood (not recorded which). V usage is TRBV5-4 and J usage is TRBJ2-3; 9 bases agree with TRBD1. This CDR3 reads CASSLRDRATDTQYF. CDR3 DNA sequence: TGTGCCAGCAGCTTGAGGGACAGGGCCACAGATACGCAGTATTTT.